A selection of T cell receptor beta chains follows, all from one sample in a study of T cell repertoires in cytomegalovirus infection. Using its own MiXCR run on the reads, TCRdb lists one record per CDR3 protein. The sample consists of about 130,000 distinct CDR3 sequences, approximately 30% of them appearing once. Their specific antigens are unknown. The sequenced sample was CD8+ T cells from cultured PBMCs, obtained from culture after CMV antigen stimulation. Receptors were obtained from a human donor in good health (CMV status not recorded). Some clones in this sample may be carry-over from other donors' samples. Each CDR3 is given with its conserved first and last residue. The order of the fields is V gene, CDR3 length, D gene, clone size, J gene, CDR3 protein, CDR3 DNA. D genes are given only for firm matches. Expanded clones are given a class, and other clones once, few, many or no size at all.

v_call: TRBV4-1; cdr3_length: 16; d_call: TRBD1; clone_size: -; j_call: TRBJ1-2; cdr3_aa: CASSQVWRDRVNGYTF; cdr3_nt: TGCGCCAGCAGCCAAGTGTGGAGGGACAGGGTGAATGGCTACACCTTC
v_call: TRBV2; cdr3_length: 14; d_call: -; clone_size: -; j_call: TRBJ1-1; cdr3_aa: CASRPVILNTEAFF; cdr3_nt: TGTGCCAGCAGGCCAGTGATACTGAACACTGAAGCTTTCTTT
v_call: TRBV6-6; cdr3_length: 16; d_call: TRBD2; clone_size: -; j_call: TRBJ2-1; cdr3_aa: CASSYWGTTVGDEQFF; cdr3_nt: TGTGCCAGCAGTTACTGGGGGACTACCGTTGGCGATGAGCAGTTCTTC
v_call: TRBV12-3/TRBV12-4; cdr3_length: 15; d_call: -; clone_size: -; j_call: TRBJ2-1; cdr3_aa: CASISGHSSYNEQFF; cdr3_nt: TGTGCCAGCATATCGGGCCACAGCTCCTACAATGAGCAGTTCTTC
v_call: TRBV7-3; cdr3_length: 16; d_call: -; clone_size: -; j_call: TRBJ2-2; cdr3_aa: CASSLHWGTNAGELFF; cdr3_nt: TGTGCCAGCAGCTTACATTGGGGAACCAACGCCGGGGAGCTGTTTTTT
v_call: TRBV7-2; cdr3_length: 21; d_call: -; clone_size: many; j_call: TRBJ1-4; cdr3_aa: CASSLVPIPEDLRQLNEKLFF; cdr3_nt: TGTGCCAGCAGCTTAGTCCCCATACCGGAGGACCTTAGGCAACTAAATGAAAAACTGTTTTTT
v_call: TRBV7-2; cdr3_length: 18; d_call: -; clone_size: -; j_call: TRBJ1-3; cdr3_aa: CASSLAFSPWAQGNTIYF; cdr3_nt: TGTGCCAGCAGCTTAGCGTTTTCCCCATGGGCGCAGGGAAACACCATATATTTT
v_call: TRBV5-1; cdr3_length: 14; d_call: -; clone_size: -; j_call: TRBJ1-1; cdr3_aa: CTSSFGSGSTEAFF; cdr3_nt: TGCACCAGCAGCTTCGGGTCGGGGAGCACTGAAGCTTTCTTT
v_call: TRBV7-6; cdr3_length: 16; d_call: -; clone_size: -; j_call: TRBJ2-7; cdr3_aa: CASSPKGGLSSYEQYF; cdr3_nt: TGTGCCAGCAGCCCAAAAGGGGGGCTAAGCTCCTACGAGCAGTACTTC
v_call: TRBV29-1; cdr3_length: 16; d_call: TRBD1; clone_size: many; j_call: TRBJ2-1; cdr3_aa: CSVEDPDRGSYNEQFF; cdr3_nt: TGCAGCGTTGAAGATCCGGACAGGGGAAGCTACAATGAGCAGTTCTTC